The next 5 T cell receptor beta chains were all read from a single sample in a study of shared clonotypes between healthy human individuals. Sequencing used immunoSEQ multiplex PCR; TCRdb keeps in-frame clones, though not all of them. The sample has about 1.1 million clones, 77% seen once; the top ten hold 0.89%. The sequenced sample consisted of memory CD4+ T cells from PBMCs. The subset here: CD45RA-negative fraction. The receptors derive from a man aged 18 to 29 in good health. Some clones in this sample may be carry-over from other donors' samples.

The chain couples TRBV14 to TRBJ1-5; D gene ambiguous. The length of the CDR3 is 13 residues. The V gene's germline CDR1 is SGHDN and CDR2 FVKESK. V lost 3 bases and J 2 bases, leaving 5 bases between the germline ends. This CDR3 is CASSQGGNQPQHF. CDR3 in DNA: TGTGCCAGCAGCCAGGGTGGCAATCAGCCCCAGCATTTT.

Turning to this clone: This specimen includes other DNA sequences encoding the same CDR3. The rearrangement joins TRBV18 to TRBJ2-5; no clear D gene. V lost 3 bases, J lost 1 base, and 6 bases lay in between. This CDR3 has 13 residues. Germline-derived CDR1 and CDR2 are KGHSH and LQKENI. CDR3 sequence reads: CASSPGRQETQYF. The CDR3 DNA is TGTGCCAGCTCACCCGGTCGCCAAGAGACCCAGTACTTC.

This clone was seen a few times. CDR3 amino acids: CASSEAGRGNQPQHF. The CDR3 DNA follows: TGTGCCAGCAGTGAAGCAGGGAGGGGCAATCAGCCCCAGCATTTT. The chain has TRBV2 and TRBJ1-5; no definite D call. Trimming left V 0 bases short and J 2 bases short, with 8 bases between. The length of the CDR3 is 15 residues. Germline values: CDR1 SNHLY, CDR2 FYNNEI. Combining the CDR3 with reference TRBV2 and TRBJ1-5 gives the whole variable domain EPEVTQTPSHQVTQMGQEVILRCVPISNHLYFYWYRQILGQKVEFLVSFYNNEISEKSEIFDDQFSVERPDGSNFTLKIRSTKLEDSAMYFCASSEAGRGNQPQHFGDGTRLSIL.

This sequence joins TRBV5-4 and TRBJ2-3; D might be TRBD1 (5 bases). Looked up from germline, CDR1 is SGHNT and CDR2 is YYREEE (reference sequence). This CDR3 contains 15 residues. Deletions cut 4 bases from V and 3 bases from J, with 15 bases between. CDR3 in amino acids: CASSLQAPKTDTQYF. The CDR3 nucleotides read TGTGCCAGCAGCCTACAGGCGCCTAAGACAGATACGCAGTATTTT.

This clone was recorded many times. V usage is TRBV7-2 and J usage is TRBJ2-6, with D perhaps TRBD1 (6 bases). Germline V gives CDR1 SGHTA, CDR2 FQGNSA. V dropped 4 bases and J dropped 0 bases, with 19 bases sitting between them. This CDR3 region has 19 residues. The chain's CDR3 is CASSWKGVGGASGANVLTF. As DNA, the CDR3 is TGTGCCAGCAGCTGGAAGGGGGTAGGAGGTGCCTCTGGGGCCAACGTCCTGACTTTC. The variable domain in full, completed from reference TRBV7-2 and TRBJ2-6, reads GAGVSQSPSNKVTEKGKDVELRCDPISGHTALYWYRQSLGQGLEFLIYFQGNSAPDKSGLPSDRFSAERTGGSVSTLTIQRTQQEDSAVYLCASSWKGVGGASGANVLTFGAGSRLTVL.